These T cell receptor beta chains were read from a single sample in a study of regulatory T cells in long-lasting Graves disease. Via MiXCR, TCRdb re-called the multiplex PCR reads, giving one row per CDR3 protein. This table has hundreds of thousands of distinct CDR3 sequences, about 16% appearing once. Another study also made use of these data, one on T cells in Graves' hyperthyroidism and ophthalmopathy.

Sample: peripheral blood mononuclear cells (PBMCs), taken at new diagnosis, from a patient treated with antithyroid drugs. These receptors were obtained from a woman between 40 and 65 years old with Graves disease. Each CDR3 is given with its conserved first and last residue.

v_gene | CDR3aa
TRBV20-1 | CSASDSGGAGGYNEQFF
TRBV20-1 | CSASGGVPYEQYF
TRBV5-1 | CASSSGIQETQYF
TRBV2 | CASKVEGYTF
TRBV29-1 | CSARDTIYGYTF
TRBV11-2 | CASTRQASTDTQYF
TRBV10-1 | CASSEGTGSTDTQYF
TRBV28 | CASSLRWRDSGGKLFF
TRBV3-1 | CASSQLGTANSPLHF
TRBV7-9 | CASSATGQPDYGYTF
TRBV5-6 | CASSLVPDYEQFF
TRBV20-1 | CSARERDRAYGYTF
TRBV12-3/TRBV12-4 | CASRRDRGPETQYF
TRBV7-2 | CASSLASGPAGGYTF
TRBV5-4 | CASSLGGIAYEQYF
TRBV4-1 | CASSQEGLDSPLHF
TRBV6-5 | CASSYSRGNGYTF
TRBV2 | CASSPVGTQYF
TRBV5-6 | CASISLRVGGYTF
TRBV27 | CASSLTGEGMNTEAFF
TRBV7-3 | CASSTDRGYGYTF
TRBV5-4 | CASTRDRGGSEAFF
TRBV9 | CASSVDPGGPREQYF
TRBV30 | CAWSRWGGNTIYF
TRBV7-2 | CASSSSWTGGETQYF
TRBV2 | CASMWENTEAFF
TRBV10-3 | CAGRDPGPYEQYF
TRBV30 | CAAGTGGSTDTQYF
TRBV12-3/TRBV12-4 | CASSQRRAAVGTEAFF
TRBV9 | CASSVALTGGRETQYF
TRBV29-1 | CSVGGGNQPQHF
TRBV30 | CAWSGGGTYEQYF
TRBV28 | CAAEGNTEAFF
TRBV20-1 | CSATRQDVEASF
TRBV7-9 | CASSSPLGKQFF
TRBV9 | CASSAEGRSYNEQFF
TRBV10-3 | CAISWDGNTEAFF
TRBV11-3 | CASSLGGGNGELLF
TRBV7-2 | CASTDRARSGYTF
TRBV6-1 | CASSPQGARDEQYF
TRBV20-1 | CSALGQQNTGELFF
TRBV6-5 | CASSYSGRFTDTQYF
TRBV28 | CASSPSGVGELFF
TRBV5-1 | CASSLELEGQPQHF
TRBV19 | CASSIDLSGRNTEAFF
TRBV13 | CASSLNRGGGNTIYF
TRBV20-1 | CSARRTGKDGEQFF
TRBV2 | CASSGSGQGRDGYTF
TRBV12-3/TRBV12-4 | CASTPTGQKYNEQFF
TRBV9 | CASSVGDARTAFF
TRBV7-9 | CASSGAVDEQFF
TRBV18 | CASSASVGETQYF
TRBV12-3/TRBV12-4 | CASSYTGGNQPQHF
TRBV3-1 | CASSLRGAETQYF
TRBV20-1 | CSATQGLPSTETQYF
TRBV11-2 | CASGLSRNNEQFF
TRBV5-1 | CASSLERQGALTSGANVLTF
TRBV12-3/TRBV12-4 | CASSAVPGQGSGANVLTF
TRBV5-4 | CASSRVGTSDEQFF
TRBV7-8 | CASSRRGPAISADTQYF